The rows below give T cell receptor beta chains drawn from one sample of a study of cytotoxic CD8 clonotypes in ibrutinib-treated CLL. Generated by immunoSEQ multiplex PCR, the TCRdb table keeps only in-frame clones and is missing some. The sample holds some 130,000 clones; 80% to 90% are singletons and the top ten take about 2%. Source: PBMCs, taken after 24 months of ibrutinib treatment. The receptors were gathered from a human donor with chronic lymphocytic leukemia. The CDR3 runs from the conserved cysteine through the conserved F or W. Fields, in order: V gene, J gene, clone size, D gene, CDR3 protein, CDR3 DNA. A D gene is named only where the DNA matches it firmly. For some rows the clone size is stated as once, few or many, or as a class when expanded; others skip it.

TRBV28	TRBJ2-7	NA	TRBD1	CASVTDRGRYEQYF	TGTGCCAGCGTGACGGACAGGGGGCGATACGAGCAGTACTTC
TRBV19	TRBJ2-2	NA	NA	CASRIVSNTGELFF	TGTGCCTCAAGGATAGTCTCGAACACCGGGGAGCTGTTTTTT
TRBV9	TRBJ1-2	once	NA	CASSANYRGGDASGYTF	TGTGCCAGCAGCGCGAACTACCGCGGGGGTGACGCGAGTGGCTACACCTTC
TRBV7-2	TRBJ2-2	once	NA	CASSPARALNTGELFF	TGTGCCAGCAGCCCAGCCAGAGCCTTAAACACCGGGGAGCTGTTTTTT
TRBV2	TRBJ1-6	few	TRBD1	CAIGRGFNSPLHF	TGTGCCATAGGCAGGGGGTTTAATTCACCCCTCCACTTT
TRBV7-3	TRBJ1-2	NA	TRBD1	CASSPRGPNYGYTF	TGTGCCAGCAGCCCCAGGGGGCCTAACTATGGCTACACCTTC
TRBV13	TRBJ1-6	NA	NA	CASSPGQFYNSPLHF	TGTGCCAGCAGCCCAGGACAGTTTTATAATTCACCCCTCCACTTT
TRBV18	TRBJ2-5	NA	TRBD1	CASSRFTGTEETQYF	TGTGCCAGCTCACGGTTCACAGGGACAGAAGAGACCCAGTACTTC
TRBV7-2	TRBJ2-7	NA	TRBD2	CASTLGGASYEQYF	TGTGCCAGCACCCTCGGGGGGGCCTCCTACGAGCAGTACTTC
TRBV5-4	TRBJ1-5	NA	NA	CASSLAGRADEPQHF	TGTGCCAGCAGCTTGGCCGGCAGGGCAGACGAGCCCCAGCATTTT
TRBV6-5	TRBJ1-2	NA	TRBD1	CASNPGTGVGYTF	TGTGCCAGCAACCCCGGGACAGGGGTTGGCTACACCTTC
TRBV29-1	TRBJ1-5	NA	TRBD1	CSAVQGSGNQPQHF	TGCAGCGCTGTACAGGGGAGTGGCAATCAGCCCCAGCATTTT
TRBV19	TRBJ1-1	once	TRBD1	CASTLQGNMNTEAFF	TGTGCCAGTACCCTACAGGGGAACATGAACACTGAAGCTTTCTTT
TRBV6-1	TRBJ1-1	NA	NA	CASSDSRVNTEAFF	TGTGCCAGCAGTGATTCGAGAGTGAACACTGAAGCTTTCTTT
TRBV5-1	TRBJ1-6	NA	TRBD1	CASSPGDRLRNSPLHF	TGCGCCAGCAGTCCCGGGGACAGGCTTCGGAATTCACCCCTCCACTTT
TRBV11-2	TRBJ2-7	NA	TRBD2	CASTKSTSGLNTYEQYF	TGTGCCAGCACGAAATCCACTAGCGGGCTCAACACCTACGAGCAGTACTTC
TRBV7-9	TRBJ1-6	NA	NA	CASSFEGSNSPLHF	TGTGCCAGCAGCTTCGAGGGGAGTAATTCACCCCTCCACTTT
TRBV4-2	TRBJ1-6	NA	TRBD1	CASNAPGQVNSPLHF	TGTGCCAGCAACGCTCCGGGACAGGTTAATTCACCCCTCCACTTT
TRBV6-5	TRBJ1-1	NA	NA	CASSYRPNTEAFF	TGTGCCAGCAGTTACCGACCGAACACTGAAGCTTTCTTT
TRBV5-1	TRBJ2-1	NA	NA	CASSPFTRSSYNEQFF	TGCGCCAGCAGCCCGTTTACGCGAAGCTCCTACAATGAGCAGTTCTTC
TRBV5-4	TRBJ1-3	NA	TRBD1	CASSSGTASGNTIYF	TGTGCCAGCAGCAGTGGGACAGCCTCTGGAAACACCATATATTTT
TRBV28	TRBJ2-5	NA	TRBD2	CASSLRGGGRAAETQYF	TGTGCCAGCAGTTTGCGAGGTGGCGGGAGGGCCGCGGAGACCCAGTACTTC
TRBV6-5	TRBJ2-5	NA	NA	CASSKRRGPETQYF	TGTGCCAGCAGCAAGAGACGGGGGCCAGAGACCCAGTACTTC
TRBV28	TRBJ1-4	few	TRBD1	CASTWTGAHEKLFF	TGTGCCAGCACCTGGACAGGGGCGCATGAAAAACTGTTTTTT
TRBV15	TRBJ1-1	NA	NA	CATSRDLSHSEAFF	TGTGCCACCAGCAGAGATCTCTCGCATTCTGAAGCTTTCTTT
TRBV2	TRBJ1-4	NA	NA	CASSGERGLSYEKLFF	TGTGCCAGCAGTGGGGAGAGGGGCCTCTCTTATGAAAAACTGTTTTTT
TRBV27	TRBJ1-1	NA	NA	CASSILGGRDEAFF	TGTGCCAGCAGTATCCTCGGGGGGCGGGATGAAGCTTTCTTT
TRBV27	TRBJ2-5	NA	NA	CASSPPLQETQYF	TGTGCCAGCAGTCCTCCGCTTCAAGAGACCCAGTACTTC
TRBV5-1	TRBJ2-1	once	TRBD2	CASSLAGGPRSNEQFF	TGCGCCAGCAGCTTGGCGGGGGGGCCCAGGAGCAATGAGCAGTTCTTC
TRBV7-9	TRBJ1-4	few	NA	CASSRPWGDEKLFF	TGTGCCAGCAGCCGACCATGGGGTGATGAAAAACTGTTTTTT
TRBV25-1	TRBJ2-4	few	TRBD2	CASSLGLAVGDIQYF	TGTGCCAGCAGTCTGGGGCTAGCGGTTGGAGACATTCAGTACTTC
TRBV4-2	TRBJ1-3	NA	TRBD1	CASSQDTGGWNTIYF	TGTGCCAGCAGCCAAGACACAGGGGGTTGGAACACCATATATTTT
TRBV4-3	TRBJ2-3	NA	NA	CASSQGGRDTQYF	TGCGCCAGCAGCCAGGGGGGACGAGATACGCAGTATTTT
TRBV5-1	TRBJ2-6	NA	NA	CASSSISGANVLTF	TGCGCCAGCAGTTCCATCTCTGGGGCCAACGTCCTGACTTTC
TRBV21-1	TRBJ2-1	NA	NA	CAGERGLAGKHNNEQFF	TGTGCCGGAGAGCGGGGACTAGCGGGCAAGCACAACAATGAGCAGTTCTTC
TRBV21-1	TRBJ2-5	NA	NA	CASRGSGGRHFQETQYF	TGTGCCAGCAGAGGAAGCGGGGGCCGACATTTTCAAGAGACCCAGTACTTC
TRBV28	TRBJ2-1	NA	TRBD1	CASSLFGRGRNEQFF	TGTGCCAGCAGTTTATTTGGCAGGGGGCGCAATGAGCAGTTCTTC
TRBV19	TRBJ2-2	NA	TRBD1	CASSSGTGIYRDLRNTGELFF	TGTGCCAGTAGTAGCGGGACAGGGATATACCGGGATCTCCGTAACACCGGGGAGCTGTTTTTT
TRBV19	TRBJ1-5	NA	NA	CASSPYTLAPQHF	TGTGCCAGTAGTCCTTATACGTTGGCGCCCCAGCATTTT
TRBV30	TRBJ2-1	NA	TRBD2	CAWRRGNNEQFF	TGTGCCTGGAGGCGGGGGAACAATGAGCAGTTCTTC
TRBV30	TRBJ1-1	many	NA	CAWGDGNTEAFF	TGTGCCTGGGGGGACGGGAACACTGAAGCTTTCTTT
TRBV19	TRBJ2-7	NA	TRBD1	CASSIQGAREQYF	TGTGCCAGTAGTATACAGGGGGCGAGGGAGCAGTACTTC
TRBV15	TRBJ2-7	NA	NA	CATSRDIASEQYF	TGTGCCACCAGCAGAGATATAGCCTCCGAGCAGTACTTC
TRBV6-5	TRBJ1-2	NA	TRBD1	CASRAPTGADYGYTF	TGTGCCAGCAGGGCCCCCACAGGGGCGGACTATGGCTACACCTTC
TRBV28	TRBJ1-1	NA	NA	CASSSEGGVNTEAFF	TGTGCCAGCAGTTCCGAAGGCGGGGTGAACACTGAAGCTTTCTTT
TRBV5-1	TRBJ1-5	NA	TRBD1	CASRRTGFRNQPQHF	TGCGCCAGCAGACGGACAGGGTTTCGCAATCAGCCCCAGCATTTT
TRBV28	TRBJ2-3	NA	TRBD2	CASSSSGTGGDTQYF	TGTGCCAGCAGTTCCTCAGGAACGGGGGGAGATACGCAGTATTTT
TRBV5-6	TRBJ1-3	NA	NA	CASSLTSGRGNTIYF	TGTGCCAGCAGCTTGACCTCCGGCAGGGGAAACACCATATATTTT
TRBV7-2	TRBJ2-5	NA	NA	CASSPLTEETQYF	TGTGCCAGCAGCCCACTGACAGAAGAGACCCAGTACTTC
TRBV19	TRBJ2-3	NA	TRBD1	CASMRQGLGGDTQYF	TGTGCCAGTATGAGACAGGGGCTCGGTGGAGATACGCAGTATTTT
TRBV30	TRBJ2-1	NA	TRBD1	CAWSGDSSYNEQFF	TGTGCCTGGAGTGGGGACAGTTCCTACAATGAGCAGTTCTTC
TRBV7-3	TRBJ2-1	NA	NA	CASSRSSSSYNEQFF	TGTGCCAGCAGCCGGTCATCTAGCTCCTACAATGAGCAGTTCTTC
TRBV6-1	TRBJ1-5	NA	NA	CASTEVYSNQPQHF	TGTGCCAGCACTGAAGTCTATAGCAATCAGCCCCAGCATTTT
TRBV5-4	TRBJ2-3	NA	TRBD1	CSTGTGVGDTQYF	TGTTCAACCGGGACAGGGGTGGGAGATACGCAGTATTTT